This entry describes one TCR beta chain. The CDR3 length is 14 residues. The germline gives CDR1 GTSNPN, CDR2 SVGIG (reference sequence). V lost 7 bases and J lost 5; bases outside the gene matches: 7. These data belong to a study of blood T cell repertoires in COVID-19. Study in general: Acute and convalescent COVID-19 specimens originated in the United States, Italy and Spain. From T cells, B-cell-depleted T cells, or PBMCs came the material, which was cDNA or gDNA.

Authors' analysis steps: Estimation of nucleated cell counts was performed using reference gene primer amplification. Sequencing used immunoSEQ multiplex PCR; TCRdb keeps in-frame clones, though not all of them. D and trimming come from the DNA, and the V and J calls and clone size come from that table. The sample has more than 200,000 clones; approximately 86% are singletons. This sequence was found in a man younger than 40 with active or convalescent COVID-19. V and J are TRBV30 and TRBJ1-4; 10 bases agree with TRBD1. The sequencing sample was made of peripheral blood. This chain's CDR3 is CALNSGQGNEKLFF. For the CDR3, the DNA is TGTGCCTTAAACTCGGGACAGGGGAATGAAAAACTGTTTTTT.